The clone carrying this TCR beta chain has only a few counts. Its antigen is undetermined. The sample belongs to a study of cytomegalovirus exposure and HLA in healthy donors. There are 14 residues in the CDR3. The V and J ends lost 4 bases and 7 bases, in that order; junction bases with no gene match: 8. Germline V gene sequence: CDR1 MDHEN, CDR2 SYDVKM. Nominally healthy donors provided the samples, though records likely missed some immune exposures. The PCR ran on 60 Vbeta and 13 Jbeta primers. The authors' processing: Among the unique TCR beta chains that a later analysis counted, about 79 million in all, 10 million to 14 million were shared. The table came from immunoSEQ multiplex PCR; TCRdb's copy has only in-frame clones and leaves some out. V and J calls and clone size follow that table, whereas D and trimming were derived from the DNA. Of approximately 150,000 clones in the sample, 84% were seen once.

Broader study findings: Evidence from a later analysis indicated that most CMV-associated TCR beta chains looked HLA-restricted.

The gene calls are TRBV28 and TRBJ1-2, with 8 bases matching TRBD1. The sequenced sample consisted of PBMCs. This TCR was recovered from a girl between 5 and 17 years old in good health and CMV-seropositive. CDR3 nucleotides: TGTGCCAGCAGTTCACAAGGGACAGGAATTGGCTACACCTTC. Protein: CASSSQGTGIGYTF.